This T cell receptor (beta chain) was recovered during a study of PD-L1 blockade in urothelial cancer. Overall study context: About 90% of the roughly 29 patients comprised males who had bladder-origin urothelial cancer. Prior exposure to chemotherapy in patients amounted to 0 to 3 regimens received.

The V end lost 4 bases, the J end lost 6 bases, and 17 bases lay between the germline ends. The CDR3 has 14 residues. The V gene's germline CDR1 is SGHRS and CDR2 YFSETQ. Time point denoted: pretreatment peripheral blood. Sequencing was performed with immunoSEQ multiplex PCR; in TCRdb, only in-frame clones are kept and a portion is missing. The repertoire includes about 95,000 clones, around 87% of them detected once, and 1.5% to 2.5% sits in the top ten. This receptor was taken from a man aged 55 to 70 with urothelial cancer. V and J are TRBV5-1 and TRBJ2-7, with D possibly matching TRBD2 (6 bases). The sequenced sample was PBMCs, obtained around atezolizumab (anti-PD-L1) treatment. The CDR3 here is CASSPRGQAPEQYF. CDR3 bases: TGCGCCAGCAGCCCGCGGGGCCAGGCCCCCGAGCAGTACTTC.